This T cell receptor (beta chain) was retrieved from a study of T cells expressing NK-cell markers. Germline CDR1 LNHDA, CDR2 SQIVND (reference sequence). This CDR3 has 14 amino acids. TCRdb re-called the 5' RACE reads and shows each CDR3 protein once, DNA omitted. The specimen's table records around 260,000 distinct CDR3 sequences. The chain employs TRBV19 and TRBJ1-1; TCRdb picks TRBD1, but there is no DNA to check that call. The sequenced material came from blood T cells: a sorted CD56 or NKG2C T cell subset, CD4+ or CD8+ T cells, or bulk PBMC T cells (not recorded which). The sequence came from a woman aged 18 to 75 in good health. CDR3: CASSMNQDNGEAFF. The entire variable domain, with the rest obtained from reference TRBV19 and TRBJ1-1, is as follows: DGGITQSPKYLFRKEGQNVTLSCEQNLNHDAMYWYRQDPGQGLRLIYYSQIVNDFQKGDIAEGYSVSREKKESFPLTVTSAQKNPTAFYLCASSMNQDNGEAFFGQGTRLTVV.